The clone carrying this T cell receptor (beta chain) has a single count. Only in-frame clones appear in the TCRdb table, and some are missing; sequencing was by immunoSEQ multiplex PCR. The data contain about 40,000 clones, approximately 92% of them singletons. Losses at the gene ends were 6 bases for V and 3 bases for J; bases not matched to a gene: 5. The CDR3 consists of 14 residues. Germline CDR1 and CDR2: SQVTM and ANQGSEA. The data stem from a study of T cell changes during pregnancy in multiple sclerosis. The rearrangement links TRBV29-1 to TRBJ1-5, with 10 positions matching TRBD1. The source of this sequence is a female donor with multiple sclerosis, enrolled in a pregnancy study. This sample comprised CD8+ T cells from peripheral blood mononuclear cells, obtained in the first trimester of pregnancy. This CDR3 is CSVSGTGDNQPQHF. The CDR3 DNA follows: TGCAGCGTCTCGGGGACAGGGGACAATCAGCCCCAGCATTTT.